The clone carrying this T cell receptor (beta chain) was seen repeatedly, ten times or more. The antigen remains undetermined. The read is 3 residues too short to cover the CDR3 end, so that end is filled in from the germline J gene. This CDR3 is built from 15 residues. The germline gives CDR1 SGHTA, CDR2 FQGNSA. The V end lost 1 base, the J end lost 8 bases, and 12 bases lay between the germline ends. The entry originates in a study of T cell clonality in common variable immunodeficiency. The data were produced by immunoSEQ multiplex PCR, yet TCRdb's version contains in-frame clones alone and is incomplete. This table holds roughly 58,000 clones with no singletons; the top ten claim around 0.8%. General study findings and limits: Shared TCRbeta clones were fewer between CVID subjects than controls. Authors noted CVID clonality's cause needs subpopulation repertoire sequencing.

The rearrangement joins TRBV7-2 to TRBJ1-6; weak D call: TRBD1 (6 bases). Sequenced: peripheral blood mononuclear cells. This clonotype originated in a person aged 18 to 70 in good health. Partial CDR3 DNA: TGTGCCAGCAGCTTAGTAACAGGGAAACATTCACCC. It specifies CASSLVTGKHSP. The whole CDR3 is CASSLVTGKHSPLHF.